Listed here are 2 T cell receptor beta chains from one sample, sequenced in a study of cytomegalovirus exposure and HLA in healthy donors. 13 Jbeta primers and 60 Vbeta primers were used for the PCR. TCRdb's copy holds only in-frame clones and misses some; the assay was immunoSEQ multiplex PCR. The table shows roughly 250,000 clones, with approximately 85% occurring only once. The specimen sequenced was PBMCs. Receptors were obtained from a woman aged 40 to 50 in good health and CMV-seropositive.

Worth noting for this clone: The junction differs from germline at one of its ends, possibly a read error. The chain recombines TRBV19 with TRBJ2-7; 8 bases are a match to TRBD1. CDR1 is LNHDA and CDR2 is SQIVND in the germline V gene (reference sequence). The CDR3 spans 14 residues. CDR3 region: CASNRGTVSSEQYF. The DNA for the CDR3 is TGTGCCAGTAACAGGGGGACAGTCTCCTCCGAGCAGTACTTC.

V and J are TRBV11-3 and TRBJ2-1, with D perhaps matching TRBD2 (5 bases). V was shortened by 5 bases and J by 4 bases, with 12 bases between the two germline ends. The CDR3 contains 14 residues. The germline V gene has CDR1 SGHNT and CDR2 YENEEA. The CDR3 reads CASSPTSTYNEQFF. The CDR3 bases are TGTGCCAGCAGCCCCACTAGTACTTACAATGAGCAGTTCTTC. The full variable domain, rest sourced from reference TRBV11-3 and TRBJ2-1, is EAGVVQSPRYKIIEKKQPVAFWCNPISGHNTLYWYLQNLGQGPELLIRYENEEAVDDSQLPKDRFSAERLKGVDSTLKIQPAELGDSAVYLCASSPTSTYNEQFFGPGTRLTVL.